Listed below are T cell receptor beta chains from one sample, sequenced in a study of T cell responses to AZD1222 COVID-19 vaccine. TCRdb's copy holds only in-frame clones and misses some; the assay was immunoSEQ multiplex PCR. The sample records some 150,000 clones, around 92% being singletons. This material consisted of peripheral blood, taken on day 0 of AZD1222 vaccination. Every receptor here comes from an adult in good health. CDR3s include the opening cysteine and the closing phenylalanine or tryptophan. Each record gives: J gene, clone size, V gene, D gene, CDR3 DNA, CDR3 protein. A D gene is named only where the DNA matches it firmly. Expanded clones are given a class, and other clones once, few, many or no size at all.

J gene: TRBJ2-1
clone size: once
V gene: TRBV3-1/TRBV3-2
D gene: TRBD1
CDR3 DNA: TGTGCCAGCAGCCCCTCCCGGACAGGGAATAATGAGCAGTTCTTC
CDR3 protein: CASSPSRTGNNEQFF

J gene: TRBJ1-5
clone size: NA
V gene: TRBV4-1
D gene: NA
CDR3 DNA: TGCGCCAGCAGCCAGTACGCAGGGGAAGATCAGCCCCAGCATTTT
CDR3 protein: CASSQYAGEDQPQHF

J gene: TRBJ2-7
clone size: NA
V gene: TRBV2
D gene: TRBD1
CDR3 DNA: TGTGCCAGCAGTGACTTAGGGACAGGGTCCTTTACCGAGCAGTACTTC
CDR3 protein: CASSDLGTGSFTEQYF

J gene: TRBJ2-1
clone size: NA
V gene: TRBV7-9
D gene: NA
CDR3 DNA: TGTGCCAGCAGCTTACGACAGGATCTCGACAATGAGCAGTTCTTC
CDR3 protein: CASSLRQDLDNEQFF

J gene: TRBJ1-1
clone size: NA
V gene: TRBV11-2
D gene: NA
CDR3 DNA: TGTGCCAGCAGCTTGGCGGGGTACACTGAAGCTTTCTTT
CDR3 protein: CASSLAGYTEAFF

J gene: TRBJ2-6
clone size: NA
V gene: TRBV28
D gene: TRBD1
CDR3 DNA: TGTGCCATCGGACAGGGCGAGGCTGGGGCCAACGTCCTGACTTTC
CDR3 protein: CAIGQGEAGANVLTF

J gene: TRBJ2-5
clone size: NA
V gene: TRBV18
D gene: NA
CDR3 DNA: TGTGCCAGCTCACCCCAATTATATGAGACCCAGTACTTC
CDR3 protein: CASSPQLYETQYF

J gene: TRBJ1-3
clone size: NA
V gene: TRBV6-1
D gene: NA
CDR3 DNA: TGTGCCAGCAGTGAAGTAGGTAGATTTGGAAACACCATATATTTT
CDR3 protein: CASSEVGRFGNTIYF

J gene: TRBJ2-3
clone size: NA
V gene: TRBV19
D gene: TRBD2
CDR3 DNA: TGTGCCAGTTGTCGGGACGGGGGGGCCTCTACGCAGTATTTT
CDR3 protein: CASCRDGGASTQYF

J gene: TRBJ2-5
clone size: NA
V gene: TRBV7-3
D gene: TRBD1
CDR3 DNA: TGTGCCAGCAGCTTCCAACCGGGACAGGGCGAGACCCAGTACTTC
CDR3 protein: CASSFQPGQGETQYF

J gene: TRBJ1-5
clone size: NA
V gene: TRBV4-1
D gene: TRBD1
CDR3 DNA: TGCGCCAGCAGCCAAGCTGGGCAGGGGGCGCGGCCCCAGCATTTT
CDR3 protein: CASSQAGQGARPQHF

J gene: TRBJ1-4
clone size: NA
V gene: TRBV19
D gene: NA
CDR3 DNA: TGTGCCAGTAGTATGGGTCAGACGGGTGAAAAACTGTTTTTT
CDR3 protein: CASSMGQTGEKLFF

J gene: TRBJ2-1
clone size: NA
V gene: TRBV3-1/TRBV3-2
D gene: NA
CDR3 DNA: TGTGCCAGCAGCCAACTCCGCTATTGGGGTTCCTACAATGAGCAGTTCTTC
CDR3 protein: CASSQLRYWGSYNEQFF

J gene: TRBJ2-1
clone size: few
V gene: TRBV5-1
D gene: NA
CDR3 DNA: TGCGCCAGCAGCTTGGTTGCCGTAGATGAGCAGTTCTTC
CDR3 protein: CASSLVAVDEQFF

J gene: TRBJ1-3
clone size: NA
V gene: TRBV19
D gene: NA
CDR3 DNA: TGTGCCAGTAGTATAGTTGGGGACAAGTACTCTGGAAACACCATATATTTT
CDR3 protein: CASSIVGDKYSGNTIYF

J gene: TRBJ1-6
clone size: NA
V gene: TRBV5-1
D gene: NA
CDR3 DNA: TGCGCCAGCAGCTTCGGAGGGAACGATTCACCCCTCCACTTT
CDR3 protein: CASSFGGNDSPLHF

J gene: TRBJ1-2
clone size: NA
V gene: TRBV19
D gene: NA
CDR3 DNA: TGTGCCAGTAGTATGCGGGGAGTTTCTAACTATGGCTACACCTTC
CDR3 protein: CASSMRGVSNYGYTF

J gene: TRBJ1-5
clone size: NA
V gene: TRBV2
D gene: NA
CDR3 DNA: TGTGCCAGCAATGAGGGCGGGAGCAATCAGCCCCAGCATTTT
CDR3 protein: CASNEGGSNQPQHF

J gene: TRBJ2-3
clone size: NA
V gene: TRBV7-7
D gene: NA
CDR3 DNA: TGTGCTAGCAGCCCGCAGCCCGGCGTGCCATATACGCAGTATTTT
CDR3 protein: CASSPQPGVPYTQYF

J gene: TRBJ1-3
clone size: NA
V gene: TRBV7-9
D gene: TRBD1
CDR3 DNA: TGTGCCAGCAGCTTTTGGGACAGCGGAAACACCATATATTTT
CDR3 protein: CASSFWDSGNTIYF

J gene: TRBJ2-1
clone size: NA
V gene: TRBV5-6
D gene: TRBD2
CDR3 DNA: TGTGCCAGCAGCTATGGGACTAGCGGGGGGAAGTACAATGAGCAGTTCTTC
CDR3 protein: CASSYGTSGGKYNEQFF

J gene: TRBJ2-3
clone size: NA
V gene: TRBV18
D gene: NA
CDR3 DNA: TGTGCCAGCTCACCATCTCTAACAGGGTTTTCAGATACGCAGTATTTT
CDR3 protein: CASSPSLTGFSDTQYF

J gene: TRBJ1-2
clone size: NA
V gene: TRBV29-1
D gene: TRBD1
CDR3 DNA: TGCAGCGTTGGGGACGGGACAGACTATGGCTACACCTTC
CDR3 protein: CSVGDGTDYGYTF

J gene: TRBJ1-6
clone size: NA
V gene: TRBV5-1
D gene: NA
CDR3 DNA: TGCGCCAGCAGCCGGGAAGTTTCAGCCGAACCATCACCCCTCCACTTT
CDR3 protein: CASSREVSAEPSPLHF